This T cell receptor (beta chain) was sequenced for a study of cytomegalovirus exposure and HLA in healthy donors. Study-wide results and caveats: For cytomegalovirus status, the classifier reportedly gave diagnoses with high specificity and sensitivity. Later genetic work tied a missense DCLRE1C variant to beta-chain V and J trimming.

In the PCR, 60 Vbeta and 13 Jbeta primers were used. Some clones are missing from TCRdb's copy, which holds only in-frame ones; the method was immunoSEQ multiplex PCR. The data contain approximately 190,000 clones, approximately 70% of them singletons. Healthy bone marrow donors made up the donor group. For this clone: Its antigen is currently unknown.

Germline CDR1 is LNHDA and CDR2 is SQIVND (reference sequence). The CDR3 is 12 amino acids. V lost 10 bases to trimming and J lost 8 bases, with 14 bases between them. The chain employs TRBV19 and TRBJ1-4; a possible D gene is TRBD1 (5 bases). The clonotype comes from a man in his forties in good health and CMV-seropositive. The sequencing input was PBMCs. CDR3 in DNA: TGTGCCACGGGGGGGGACTTCGAAAAACTGTTTTTT. This encodes CATGGDFEKLFF.